Shown below are 21 T cell receptor beta chains from a single sample sequenced in a study of T-cell reconstitution after alpha-beta-depleted transplantation in children. This sample's TCRbeta library carried unique molecular identifier barcodes. TCRdb redid the calling of the PCR reads with MiXCR, one entry per CDR3 protein. Seen here are around 90,000 distinct CDR3 sequences, less than 20% observed once, and the top ten hold 15% to 20%. Source: PBMCs, mostly from graft donor cells, taken 180 days after TCRalphabeta/CD19-depleted stem cell transplant. These receptor sequences come from a male patient aged 2-9 years who had a stem cell transplant for acute lymphoblastic leukemia, so the T cells may come from the graft donor.

This clonotype was seen only a few times. The chain combines TRBV4-1 with TRBJ2-5, with TRBD1 matching 8 bases. This CDR3 region has 14 residues. Germline trimming cut 4 bases from V and 3 bases from J; bases unmatched to any gene: 4. From germline, CDR1 is MGHRA and CDR2 YSYEKL. CDR3 residues: CASSLLTGEETQYF. CDR3 sequence (DNA): TGCGCCAGCAGCCTCTTGACAGGGGAAGAGACCCAGTACTTC.

This clonotype was found a few times. The V and J genes are TRBV7-2 and TRBJ1-2; unclear D gene. Trimming took 4 bases from V and 6 from J, leaving 9 bases between them. This CDR3 spans 12 amino acids. The germline CDR1 and CDR2 sequences are SGHTA and FQGNSA. The CDR3: CASSYEIHGYTF. In DNA, the CDR3 is TGTGCCAGCAGCTATGAGATTCATGGCTACACCTTC.

V and J are TRBV2 and TRBJ2-2; unclear D gene. Looked up from germline, CDR1 is SNHLY and CDR2 is FYNNEI. This CDR3 comprises 13 residues. V lost 2 bases and J lost 5, with 6 bases in between. DNA of the CDR3: TGTGCCAGCAGTGAACTAACTACCGGGGAGCTGTTTTTT. Its translation: CASSELTTGELFF.

This clonotype occurred many times. The rearrangement uses TRBV12-3 or TRBV12-4 and TRBJ2-1; 7 bases fit TRBD2. The trim removed 6 bases at V and 4 bases at J, leaving 12 bases unmatched. The CDR3 loop spans 16 amino acids. The CDR3 sequence: CASRLGGYRGYNEQFF. CDR3 sequence (DNA): TGTGCCAGCAGGTTGGGGGGGTACCGAGGATACAATGAGCAGTTCTTC.

V usage is TRBV12-3 or TRBV12-4 and J usage is TRBJ2-3; D is uncertain. CDR3 size: 16 residues. With 9 bases removed from V and 0 bases from J, the gap between germline ends came to 19 bases. The CDR3 loop reads CASNLGPVPSTDTQYF. CDR3 nucleotides: TGTGCCAGTAACCTCGGACCAGTCCCTAGCACAGATACGCAGTATTTT.

The rearrangement uses TRBV18 and TRBJ2-7; no clear D gene. The CDR3 has 14 residues. Between the trimmed V and J ends, which lost 6 bases and 2 bases, there was a span of 14 bases. Germline V gene data show CDR1 as KGHSH and CDR2 as LQKENI. The CDR3 loop is CASSSARRTYEQYF. CDR3 coding DNA: TGTGCCAGCTCTTCCGCTCGTCGGACCTACGAGCAGTACTTC.

V usage is TRBV7-6 and J usage is TRBJ2-3; D gene ambiguous. The CDR3 is 13 amino acids. V gave up 1 base and J gave up 4 bases, with 6 bases separating them. Germline lookup yields CDR1 SGHVS and CDR2 FNYEAQ. The CDR3 bases are TGTGCCAGCAGCTTAGTCCCAGCAGATACGCAGTATTTT. This gives the protein CASSLVPADTQYF.

This rearrangement joins TRBV11-2 to TRBJ1-2; TRBD1 matches 9 bases. The CDR3 runs 16 residues. V gave up 5 bases and J gave up 4 bases; unmatched junction bases: 11. Germline CDR1 reads SGHAT; CDR2 reads FQNNGV. The CDR3 DNA reads TGTGCCAGCAGCCCGTTGACAGGGGGGTCGGGCTATGGCTACACCTTC. It is translated as CASSPLTGGSGYGYTF.

The V call is TRBV27, the J call TRBJ1-1; 7 nucleotides agree with TRBD1. The CDR3 has 19 amino acids. Germline loops: CDR1 MNHEY, CDR2 SMNVEV (reference sequence). Losses at the gene ends were 4 bases for V and 0 bases for J; bases not matched to a gene: 17. Here the CDR3 DNA reads TGTGCCAGCAGTTCGACACAGTTCACAGGGGCGAAGATGAACACTGAAGCTTTCTTT. Its protein product is CASSSTQFTGAKMNTEAFF.

This clonotype has more than one count but fewer than ten. The chain joins TRBV20-1 to TRBJ2-1, with 7 bases fitting TRBD2. V shed 1 base and J 3 bases; nucleotides not matched to a gene: 6. The CDR3 sequence is 15 residues long. CDR1 is DFQATT, CDR2 SNEGSKA, per germline (reference sequence). CDR3 amino acids: CSARGEGLLYNEQFF. CDR3 coding DNA: TGCAGTGCTAGAGGGGAGGGCCTACTCTACAATGAGCAGTTCTTC.

The chain is built from TRBV9 and TRBJ1-2; D unresolved. V was trimmed by 9 bases and J by 2 bases, leaving 8 bases between them. CDR1 and CDR2 (germline): SGDLS, YYNGEE. This CDR3 is 11 amino acids long. Here the CDR3 DNA reads TGTGCCACCTCACGCAACTATGGCTACACCTTC. Protein product: CATSRNYGYTF.

This chain uses TRBV28 with TRBJ2-1; D gene unclear. The CDR3 totals 11 residues. Germline V gene lookup returns CDR1 MDHEN and CDR2 SYDVKM. V was clipped by 7 bases and J by 8 bases, with 9 bases between them. The CDR3 nucleotides read TGTGCCAGCACCGGGTGGGATGAGCAGTTCTTC. It encodes CASTGWDEQFF.

There are a few counts of this clonotype. This chain joins TRBV5-1 and TRBJ2-2; a possible D gene is TRBD2 (5 bases). The CDR3 consists of 18 residues. V lost 6 bases, J lost 0 bases, and 21 bases lay in between. Germline V CDR1 and CDR2: SGHRS, YFSETQ. The CDR3 sequence is CASTKLGGAAANTGELFF. The CDR3 DNA is TGCGCCAGCACCAAGCTGGGTGGAGCGGCGGCGAACACCGGGGAGCTGTTTTTT.

This clonotype has a single count. The V gene is TRBV7-2, the J gene TRBJ2-5; 10 nucleotides agree with TRBD2. The CDR3 length is 13 residues. From germline, CDR1 is SGHTA and CDR2 FQGNSA. V was pared by 7 bases and J by 7 bases, with 6 bases of the junction left unmatched. The CDR3 loop reads CASTTSGEGTQYF. The CDR3 DNA is TGTGCCAGCACCACTAGCGGGGAGGGGACCCAGTACTTC.

V and J are TRBV20-1 and TRBJ2-4; no reliable D call. Germline lookup yields CDR1 DFQATT and CDR2 SNEGSKA (reference sequence). V lost 0 bases and J 0 bases, leaving 3 bases between the germline ends. This CDR3 is 13 amino acids long. CDR3 DNA: TGCAGTGCTAGAGAGTTAGCCAAAAACATTCAGTACTTC. Amino acids: CSARELAKNIQYF.

The chain carries TRBV12-3 or TRBV12-4 and TRBJ2-5; TRBD1 is a possible D gene (6 bases). Trimming pared 9 bases from V and 9 bases from J, leaving 23 bases between. This CDR3 region has 14 residues. CDR3 sequence (DNA): TGTGCCAGTAGCTACACAGGGAGTGGTGAGGCCCAGTACTTC. It specifies CASSYTGSGEAQYF.

The gene calls are TRBV29-1 and TRBJ2-7; 8 nucleotides line up with TRBD1. The V gene's germline CDR1 is SQVTM and CDR2 ANQGSEA. The trim removed 3 bases at V and 3 bases at J, leaving 1 base unmatched. The CDR3 loop spans 12 amino acids. CDR3 DNA sequence: TGCAGCGTTGAGGGGACAGGCTACGAGCAGTACTTC. Protein: CSVEGTGYEQYF.

The CDR3 loop reads CASSPQGGRETQYF. The CDR3 DNA reads as TGTGCCAGCTCACCACAGGGGGGACGAGAGACCCAGTACTTC. The chain carries TRBV18 and TRBJ2-5; D possibly uses TRBD1 or TRBD2 (6 bases each). Germline CDR1 and CDR2: KGHSH and LQKENI. CDR3 length: 14 residues. V was clipped by 1 base and J by 4 bases, with 10 bases between them.

V gene TRBV5-1 combines with J gene TRBJ2-2; 8 bases align to TRBD1. The germline CDR1 and CDR2 sequences are SGHRS and YFSETQ. The CDR3 is made up of 16 amino acids. V trimming: 5 bases; J trimming: 6 bases; junction bases outside the gene matches: 12. DNA of the CDR3: TGCGCCAGCAGGCCTCCGGGACAGGAGGACGCCGGGGAGCTGTTTTTT. Protein product: CASRPPGQEDAGELFF.

The chain has TRBV4-3 and TRBJ1-2; maybe TRBD1 (5 bases). Trimming took off 0 bases at V and 4 bases at J, with 9 bases between the two ends. The germline gives CDR1 LGHNA, CDR2 YSLEER. The CDR3 consists of 14 residues. Here the CDR3 DNA reads TGCGCCAGCAGCCAAGAGTCTAGGGGCTATGGCTACACCTTC. This encodes CASSQESRGYGYTF.

CDR3 sequence: CASSLKDRQETQYF. The CDR3, as DNA: TGCGCCAGCAGCTTGAAGGACAGACAAGAGACCCAGTACTTC. The rearrangement uses TRBV5-1 and TRBJ2-5; maybe TRBD1 (6 bases). The germline V gene encodes CDR1 SGHRS and CDR2 YFSETQ. This CDR3 comprises 14 residues. V lost 1 base and J lost 2, with 9 bases in between.